The 11 T cell receptor beta chains listed next were all sequenced from one sample in a study of long-term antiretroviral therapy in people with HIV (dated by TCRdb to 2022 to 2024). Sequencing of the TRB variable region was done with the immunoSEQ hsTCRB v3.0 assay at survey level resolution. In TCRdb, the immuneACCESS table is reduced to in-frame sequences with V and J assigned. These tables do not hold every clone; where another copy was compared, an unresolved V gene accounts for under half, and the others remain unexplained. The sample data list about 25,000 clones, and about 88% of these were observed just once. The ten biggest clones cover roughly 3.5% of the sample. The sample in question was unsorted PBMCs, obtained 1.9 years after starting antiretroviral therapy. The receptor set was obtained from a woman between 25 and 40 years old with HIV.

This rearrangement joins TRBV28 to TRBJ1-1; 7 positions agree with TRBD1. CDR3 length equals 11 residues. Germline-derived CDR1 and CDR2 are MDHEN and SYDVKM. J lost 7 bases, V lost 8 bases, and 4 bases had no gene match. The CDR3 sequence: CASSTGLEAFF. The CDR3 nucleotides are TGTGCCAGCTCGACAGGGCTTGAAGCTTTCTTT.

The J gene is TRBJ2-3, the V gene TRBV6-4, with TRBD2 identical over 8 bases. The V segment lost 5 bases and the J segment 4 bases; nucleotides outside the gene matches: 8. Germline CDR1 is MRHNA and CDR2 is SNTAGT. This CDR3 has 15 amino acids. CDR3 coding DNA: TGTGCCAGCAGTACGGGGGGGGGTCGTGCAGATACGCAGTATTTT. It yields the protein CASSTGGGRADTQYF.

This sequence joins TRBV7-9 and TRBJ2-5; D is undetermined. The CDR3 totals 12 residues. Per the germline V gene, CDR1 is SEHNR and CDR2 is FQNEAQ (reference sequence). V gave up 1 base and J gave up 6 bases, with 6 bases separating them. The CDR3 nucleotides are TGTGCCAGCAGCTTAGTAGATCAGACCCAGTACTTC. It translates to CASSLVDQTQYF. Variable domain in full (rest from reference TRBV7-9 and TRBJ2-5): DTGVSQNPRHKITKRGQNVTFRCDPISEHNRLYWYRQTLGQGPEFLTYFQNEAQLEKSRLLSDRFSAERPKGSFSTLEIQRTEQGDSAMYLCASSLVDQTQYFGPGTRLLVL.

The chain links TRBV19 to TRBJ2-1; perhaps TRBD2 as D (5 bases). V was pared by 7 bases and J by 7 bases, with 23 bases between. From germline, CDR1 is LNHDA and CDR2 SQIVND (reference sequence). CDR3 length: 16 amino acids. The CDR3 coding sequence is TGTGCCAGTACCACCCCCAGCGGTCCGGGCGCTAATGAGCAGTTCTTC. Translation: CASTTPSGPGANEQFF.

This chain joins TRBV21-1 and TRBJ1-1; the DNA was not used to check the table's D call, TRBD1. TRBV21-1 counts as a pseudogene. This CDR3 comprises 15 residues. Here the CDR3 reads CARISDRGRHTEAFF. The CDR3 DNA is TGTGCCAGGATCTCTGACAGGGGCCGACACACTGAAGCTTTCTTT.

The genes are TRBV7-2 and TRBJ1-1; a weak D match, TRBD1 (5 bases). This CDR3 has 12 residues. Germline loops: CDR1 SGHTA, CDR2 FQGNSA. Between the trimmed V and J ends, which lost 1 base and 8 bases, there was a span of 8 bases. The CDR3 nucleotides are TGTGCCAGCAGCTTAGTTTACAGGGAAGCTTTCTTT. Protein: CASSLVYREAFF. Full variable domain (outside the CDR3, taken from reference TRBV7-2 and TRBJ1-1): GAGVSQSPSNKVTEKGKDVELRCDPISGHTALYWYRQSLGQGLEFLIYFQGNSAPDKSGLPSDRFSAERTGGSVSTLTIQRTQQEDSAVYLCASSLVYREAFFGQGTRLTVV.

The table lists this clone with a few counts. The chain links TRBV6-1 to TRBJ2-3, with a tentative D call TRBD2 (6 bases). CDR3 length: 14 residues. The germline V gene has CDR1 MNHNS and CDR2 SASEGT. Trimming left V 6 bases short and J 4 bases short, with 14 bases between. CDR3 amino acids: CASRDLRGADTQYF. CDR3 DNA: TGTGCCAGCAGAGACTTGCGCGGGGCAGATACGCAGTATTTT.

The V gene is TRBV2, the J gene TRBJ2-3; TRBD1 matches 9 bases. The V gene end was trimmed by 6 bases and the J gene end by 1 base; junction bases not matched to a gene: 8. The CDR3 has 16 residues. Germline CDR1 is SNHLY and CDR2 is FYNNEI. CDR3 sequence reads: CASRTEQGAGTDTQYF. In nucleotides, the CDR3 is TGTGCCAGCAGAACCGAACAGGGGGCGGGCACAGATACGCAGTATTTT.

The V gene is TRBV6-1, the J gene TRBJ1-1; D possibly corresponds to TRBD1 (6 bases). Germline loops: CDR1 MNHNS, CDR2 SASEGT. This CDR3 region has 13 residues. V was trimmed by 5 bases and J by 5 bases, leaving 12 bases between them. The CDR3 sequence: CASSLGGGTEAFF. The DNA of the CDR3 is TGTGCCAGCAGTTTGGGGGGCGGGACTGAAGCTTTCTTT.

This clone was found once. The V gene is TRBV10-1, the J gene TRBJ1-2; D is uncertain. The germline V and J ends were trimmed by 2 bases and 4 bases, with 8 bases remaining between them. CDR1 is WNHNN and CDR2 is SYGVQD in the germline V gene (reference sequence). The CDR3 totals 13 residues. DNA of the CDR3: TGCGCCAGCAGTGAGCTACGGACCTATGGCTACACCTTC. It yields the protein CASSELRTYGYTF.

The chain uses TRBV27 and TRBJ2-2; D not resolved. Trimming removed 3 bases from V and 6 bases from J, with 2 bases in between. Germline V gives CDR1 MNHEY, CDR2 SMNVEV (reference sequence). This CDR3 has 11 amino acids. CDR3 sequence (DNA): TGTGCCAGCAGTTTGGCCGGGGAGCTGTTTTTT. Its translation: CASSLAGELFF.